This T cell receptor (beta chain) was sequenced for a study of T cells in Graves' hyperthyroidism and ophthalmopathy. This CDR3 has 12 residues. CDR1 is LGHNT, CDR2 FRNRAP, per germline. This clonotype has more than one count but fewer than ten. RNA transcripts provided the source from which TCR beta CDR3 regions were amplified. Initially, a first-round RT-PCR of the TCR CDR3 employed the HTBI primer set. TCRdb independently ran MiXCR on the multiplex PCR reads; one entry per CDR3 protein. The data contain 500,000 to 600,000 distinct CDR3 sequences, about a sixth of them singletons. The source is a woman younger than 35 with Graves' hyperthyroidism. The source material was blood. This sequence joins TRBV12-5 and TRBJ2-2, with a tentative D call TRBD2 (6 bases). The CDR3 spells CAGGFGTGELFF. CDR3 in DNA: TGTGCCGGAGGGTTTGGCACCGGGGAGCTGTTTTTT.